This T cell receptor (beta chain) was observed in a study of T cells in Graves' hyperthyroidism and ophthalmopathy. Study outcomes and limitations: Most expanded thyroid clonotypes above 0.001 recurred in blood. Ophthalmopathy stood apart from stable hyperthyroidism in a 13 V-J model.

Researchers amplified the TCR beta CDR3 regions from RNA transcripts. HTBI primers were used for first-round RT-PCR of the TCR CDR3. From the multiplex PCR reads, TCRdb called clonotypes with MiXCR, one entry per CDR3 protein. This table holds approximately 600,000 distinct CDR3 sequences, around 21% found once. Note on this clonotype: Antigen specificity is unknown.

From germline, CDR1 is SQVTM and CDR2 ANQGSEA. This CDR3 contains 12 residues. Deletions cut 7 bases from V and 5 bases from J, with 11 bases between. The sequence came from a man aged 25 to 40 with Graves' ophthalmopathy. The chain employs TRBV29-1 and TRBJ1-4; no reliable D call. Sequenced sample: blood. This CDR3 reads CSARATNEKLFF. In DNA, the CDR3 is TGCAGCGCTCGGGCCACGAATGAAAAACTGTTTTTT.